This T cell receptor (beta chain) came from a study of T-cell reconstitution after alpha-beta-depleted transplantation in children. Study outcomes and limitations: Some patients' high day-60 TCRbeta diversity was traced to surviving recipient T cells and thymic progenitors. Several hundred rapidly expanded clones from non-depleted graft cells reportedly supplied alpha-beta T cells about two months post-transplant.

CDR1 SGHDN and CDR2 FVKESK come from the germline V gene. The junction had 10 bases not matched to a gene; V was cut back by 5 bases and J by 4 bases. This CDR3 has 16 residues. This clonotype was seen many times. Its antigen is currently unknown. The library targeted TCRbeta and was prepared with unique molecular identifiers. TCRdb analysed the PCR reads with MiXCR anew, one entry per CDR3 protein. Altogether roughly 250,000 distinct CDR3 sequences are present, roughly 7.7% being singletons, with the ten largest covering 5% to 7%. The clonotype was recovered from a male patient between 10 and 17 years old who had a stem cell transplant for acute lymphoblastic leukemia, so the T cells may come from the graft donor. The sample in question was PBMCs, mostly from graft donor cells, obtained 180 days after TCRalphabeta/CD19-depleted stem cell transplant. The gene calls are TRBV14 and TRBJ2-1, with 8 bases lining up with TRBD1. In nucleotides, the CDR3 is TGTGCCAGCAGCTTTCCTCCGGGACAGGCGTACAATGAGCAGTTCTTC. Amino acid sequence: CASSFPPGQAYNEQFF.